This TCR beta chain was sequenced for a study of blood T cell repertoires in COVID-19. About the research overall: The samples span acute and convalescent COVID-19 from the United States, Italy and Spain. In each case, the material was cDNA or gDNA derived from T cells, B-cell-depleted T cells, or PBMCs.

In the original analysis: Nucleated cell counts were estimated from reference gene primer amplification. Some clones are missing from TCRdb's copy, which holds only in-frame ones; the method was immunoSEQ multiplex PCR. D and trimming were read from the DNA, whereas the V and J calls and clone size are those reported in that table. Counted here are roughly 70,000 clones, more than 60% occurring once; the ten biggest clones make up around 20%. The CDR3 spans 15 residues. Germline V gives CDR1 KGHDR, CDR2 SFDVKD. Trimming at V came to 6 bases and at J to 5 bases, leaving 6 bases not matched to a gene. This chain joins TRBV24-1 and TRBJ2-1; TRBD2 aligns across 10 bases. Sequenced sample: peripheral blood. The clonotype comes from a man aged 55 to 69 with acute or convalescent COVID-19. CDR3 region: CATSPSSGSHNEQFF. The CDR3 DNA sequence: TGTGCCACCAGTCCCTCTAGCGGGAGCCACAATGAGCAGTTCTTC.